One and the same sample provided the 25 T cell receptor beta chains below, sequenced in a study of monozygotic twins with cystic fibrosis. Sequencing was performed with immunoSEQ multiplex PCR; in TCRdb, only in-frame clones are kept and a portion is missing. This sample yields tens of thousands of clones, of which around 82% are seen a single time; roughly 1.8% belongs to the top ten. Sequencing was carried out using blood. All receptors derive from a girl aged 2 to 10 with cystic fibrosis.

The genes are TRBV2 and TRBJ1-5; D ambiguous. The V end lost 4 bases, the J end lost 0 bases, and 7 bases lay between the germline ends. CDR3 length equals 14 residues. Germline loops: CDR1 SNHLY, CDR2 FYNNEI. The CDR3 DNA reads as TGTGCCAGCAGTGCGGTGCATAGCAATCAGCCCCAGCATTTT. Its translation: CASSAVHSNQPQHF.

In DNA form, the CDR3 reads TGTGCCTGGCGGGCTAGAGGAGGGCAGCCCCAGCATTTT. This encodes CAWRARGGQPQHF. V usage is TRBV30 and J usage is TRBJ1-5; D gene ambiguous. Trimming cost V 5 bases and J 7 bases, with 15 bases left between them. The length of the CDR3 is 13 residues. Germline loops: CDR1 GTSNPN, CDR2 SVGIG (reference sequence).

This clone was counted only a few times. CDR3 region: CASSSRGRNYEQYF. As DNA, the CDR3 is TGTGCCAGCAGTAGCCGAGGCAGGAACTACGAGCAGTACTTC. This chain joins TRBV2 and TRBJ2-7; no reliable D call. Trimming pared 5 bases from V and 3 bases from J, leaving 14 bases between. Germline V gene sequence: CDR1 SNHLY, CDR2 FYNNEI. The CDR3 runs 14 residues.

This CDR3 is CATSRRPSQGQAQYF. DNA for the CDR3: TGTGCCACCAGCAGACGTCCTTCTCAGGGGCAAGCGCAGTATTTT. The chain combines TRBV15 with TRBJ2-3; perhaps TRBD1 as D (6 bases). Trimming cost V 2 bases and J 10 bases, with 19 bases left between them. Germline loops: CDR1 LNHNV, CDR2 YYDKDF (reference sequence). The CDR3 runs to 15 residues. Looking up the rest from reference TRBV15 and TRBJ2-3 gives the full variable domain: DAMVIQNPRYQVTQFGKPVTLSCSQTLNHNVMYWYQQKSSQAPKLLFHYYDKDFNNEADTPDNFQSRRPNTSFCFLDIRSPGLGDTAMYLCATSRRPSQGQAQYFGPGTRLTVL.

The chain couples TRBV30 to TRBJ2-3; no reliable D call. V lost 2 bases to trimming and J lost 4 bases, with 4 bases between them. This CDR3 is 11 amino acids long. Germline V gene sequence: CDR1 GTSNPN, CDR2 SVGIG (reference sequence). CDR3 in DNA: TGTGCCTGGAGTCTGCCAGATACGCAGTATTTT. It specifies CAWSLPDTQYF. Drawing the rest from reference TRBV30 and TRBJ2-3, the complete variable domain is SQTIHQWPATLVQPVGSPLSLECTVEGTSNPNLYWYRQAAGRGLQLLFYSVGIGQISSEVPQNLSASRPQDRQFILSSKKLLLSDSGFYLCAWSLPDTQYFGPGTRLTVL.

The chain employs TRBV5-4 and TRBJ2-1; D is possibly TRBD1 (5 bases). The length of the CDR3 is 15 residues. V gave up 7 bases and J gave up 9 bases, with 23 bases separating them. CDR1 is SGHNT and CDR2 is YYREEE in the germline V gene (reference sequence). CDR3 residues: CASHNRRGTHGEQFF. CDR3 DNA sequence: TGTGCCAGCCACAACCGTAGGGGAACACATGGTGAGCAGTTCTTC.

J is TRBJ2-3 and V is TRBV5-4, with D perhaps TRBD2 (7 bases). Trimming took off 7 bases at V and 4 bases at J, with 19 bases between the two ends. The CDR3 covers 15 residues. CDR1 is SGHNT, CDR2 YYREEE, per germline (reference sequence). CDR3 residues: CASRHAGARADTQYF. CDR3 nucleotides: TGTGCCAGCCGCCATGCGGGGGCGCGGGCAGATACGCAGTATTTT.

The gene calls are TRBV18 and TRBJ1-4, with a weak D call TRBD1 (6 bases). The CDR3 spans 20 residues. The germline V gene has CDR1 KGHSH and CDR2 LQKENI. Between the trimmed V and J ends, which lost 4 bases and 0 bases, there was a span of 24 bases. CDR3 coding DNA: TGTGCCAGCTCACGCGCTCCTCAGGGGTCCTATAAGGCAACTAATGAAAAACTGTTTTTT. Its translation is CASSRAPQGSYKATNEKLFF. Looking up the rest from reference TRBV18 and TRBJ1-4 gives the full variable domain: NAGVMQNPRHLVRRRGQEARLRCSPMKGHSHVYWYRQLPEEGLKFMVYLQKENIIDESGMPKERFSAEFPKEGPSILRIQQVVRGDSAAYFCASSRAPQGSYKATNEKLFFGSGTQLSVL.

The J gene is TRBJ1-1, the V gene TRBV30; D gene uncertain. Trimming shortened V by 2 bases and J by 8 bases, and 12 bases separated the two germline ends. Germline lookup yields CDR1 GTSNPN and CDR2 SVGIG (reference sequence). This CDR3 is 12 amino acids long. The CDR3 DNA reads as TGTGCCTGGAGTCCAGGCCAGCAAGAAGCTTTCTTT. Translation: CAWSPGQQEAFF. The full variable domain, with the rest looked up from reference TRBV30 and TRBJ1-1, is SQTIHQWPATLVQPVGSPLSLECTVEGTSNPNLYWYRQAAGRGLQLLFYSVGIGQISSEVPQNLSASRPQDRQFILSSKKLLLSDSGFYLCAWSPGQQEAFFGQGTRLTVV.

This clone was found a few times. J is TRBJ1-2 and V is TRBV7-9, with D unresolved. This CDR3 has 16 residues. Trimming pared 8 bases from V and 3 bases from J, leaving 22 bases between. The germline CDR1 and CDR2 sequences are SEHNR and FQNEAQ (reference sequence). The chain's CDR3 is CASHDGTTWAHYGYTF. CDR3 DNA sequence: TGTGCCAGCCACGATGGAACGACCTGGGCTCACTATGGCTACACCTTC.

V and J are TRBV7-9 and TRBJ2-7; a possible D gene is TRBD2 (6 bases). CDR1 SEHNR and CDR2 FQNEAQ come from the germline V gene (reference sequence). The CDR3 is 16 amino acids. V was shortened by 5 bases and J by 1 base, with 18 bases between the two germline ends. The CDR3 region has the DNA TGTGCCAGCAGCCCGCAGGGAGGTATGGCGTCCTACGAGCAGTACTTC. It encodes CASSPQGGMASYEQYF.

This rearrangement joins TRBV5-1 to TRBJ1-1; D is undetermined. Germline V lookup: CDR1 SGHRS, CDR2 YFSETQ. The CDR3 runs to 13 residues. Trimming removed 1 base from V and 3 bases from J, with 7 bases in between. This CDR3 reads CASSLKGYTEAFF. The CDR3 DNA follows: TGCGCCAGCAGCTTGAAGGGTTACACTGAAGCTTTCTTT.

V and J are TRBV30 and TRBJ1-5; a possible D gene is TRBD1 (6 bases). CDR1 and CDR2 from the germline V gene are GTSNPN and SVGIG (reference sequence). The CDR3 consists of 13 residues. V dropped 0 bases and J dropped 6 bases, with 9 bases sitting between them. The CDR3 DNA follows: TGTGCCTGGAGTGTCGGGGGGCGTCAGCCCCAGCATTTT. This encodes CAWSVGGRQPQHF.

J is TRBJ2-5 and V is TRBV9; 8 bases are a match to TRBD2. The CDR3 runs 16 residues. Looked up from germline, CDR1 is SGDLS and CDR2 is YYNGEE. Unmatched junction bases numbered 13, after V lost 4 bases and J lost 5 bases. In DNA form, the CDR3 reads TGTGCCAGCAGCCGCCGCGGCGGGGGGCCGGGGGAGACCCAGTACTTC. It yields the protein CASSRRGGGPGETQYF.

V is TRBV10-3 and J is TRBJ2-7, with unresolved D. Trimming removed 6 bases at V and 4 bases at J, with 10 bases between. From germline, CDR1 is ENHRY and CDR2 SYGVKD. The CDR3 loop spans 12 amino acids. CDR3 residues: CAISPSGYEQYF. CDR3 DNA sequence: TGTGCCATCAGCCCAAGTGGGTACGAGCAGTACTTC.

The chain employs TRBV19 and TRBJ1-2; TRBD1 agrees at 7 bases. CDR1 LNHDA and CDR2 SQIVND come from the germline V gene (reference sequence). The junction had 7 bases not matched to a gene; V was cut back by 3 bases and J by 3 bases. The CDR3 loop spans 15 amino acids. Here the CDR3 reads CASSIRVTGDYGYTF. CDR3 bases: TGTGCCAGTAGTATCCGGGTCACAGGGGACTATGGCTACACCTTC. The full variable domain, with the rest looked up from reference TRBV19 and TRBJ1-2, is DGGITQSPKYLFRKEGQNVTLSCEQNLNHDAMYWYRQDPGQGLRLIYYSQIVNDFQKGDIAEGYSVSREKKESFPLTVTSAQKNPTAFYLCASSIRVTGDYGYTFGSGTRLTVV.

This chain joins TRBV6-5 and TRBJ1-5; no firm D call. CDR1 MNHEY and CDR2 SVGAGI come from the germline V gene. The CDR3 spans 13 residues. V gave up 2 bases and J gave up 3 bases, with 5 bases separating them. The CDR3 sequence: CASSYRANQPQHF. The CDR3 DNA sequence: TGTGCCAGCAGTTACCGGGCCAATCAGCCCCAGCATTTT.

Turning to this clone: A read error may account for a junction end that differs from germline. This sequence joins TRBV30 and TRBJ2-5; 8 bases line up with TRBD2. Germline loops: CDR1 GTSNPN, CDR2 SVGIG (reference sequence). The CDR3 totals 14 residues. CDR3 amino acids: CAWSGGGRREGRNF. For the CDR3, the DNA is TGTGCCTGGAGCGGGGGGGGCCGACGGGAGGGTCGTAACTTC. The full variable domain, with the rest looked up from reference TRBV30 and TRBJ2-5, is SQTIHQWPATLVQPVGSPLSLECTVEGTSNPNLYWYRQAAGRGLQLLFYSVGIGQISSEVPQNLSASRPQDRQFILSSKKLLLSDSGFYLCAWSGGGRREGRNFGPGTRLLVL.

V usage is TRBV7-2 and J usage is TRBJ2-5, with TRBD2 matching over 15 bases. V shed 1 base and J 2 bases; nucleotides not matched to a gene: 2. This CDR3 is built from 17 residues. The germline gives CDR1 SGHTA, CDR2 FQGNSA. CDR3 protein: CASSLVGTSGGQETQYF. The CDR3 region has the DNA TGTGCCAGCAGCTTAGTGGGGACTAGCGGGGGGCAAGAGACCCAGTACTTC.

This chain links TRBV5-1 with TRBJ2-3; unclear D gene. V was clipped by 4 bases and J by 0 bases, with 12 bases between them. Germline CDR1 and CDR2: SGHRS and YFSETQ. This CDR3 region has 15 residues. DNA for the CDR3: TGCGCCAGCAGCACACGACATACTAGCACAGATACGCAGTATTTT. Its protein product is CASSTRHTSTDTQYF.

The chain recombines TRBV6-5 with TRBJ2-7; maybe TRBD2 (5 bases). V dropped 1 base and J dropped 3 bases, with 10 bases sitting between them. Germline assignment: CDR1 MNHEY and CDR2 SVGAGI. The CDR3 is 14 residues long. DNA for the CDR3: TGTGCCAGCAGTTACTTGGACTCCCTCTACGAGCAGTACTTC. It specifies CASSYLDSLYEQYF.

The chain uses TRBV4-3 and TRBJ1-2; D ambiguous. V lost 2 bases, J lost 8 bases, and 12 bases lay in between. CDR3 size: 13 residues. Germline V gives CDR1 LGHNA, CDR2 YSLEER. CDR3: CASSQQGIQGYTF. Here the CDR3 DNA reads TGCGCCAGCAGCCAACAAGGGATCCAAGGCTACACCTTC.

This clone has just a few counts. The chain carries TRBV9 and TRBJ1-1; TRBD1 matches at 10 bases. V lost 3 bases and J lost 11; bases outside the gene matches: 4. The germline CDR1 and CDR2 sequences are SGDLS and YYNGEE. This CDR3 contains 12 residues. The CDR3: CASSGQGARAFF. The CDR3 nucleotides are TGTGCCAGCAGCGGACAGGGGGCGCGGGCTTTCTTT.

The V call is TRBV18, the J call TRBJ2-7; 7 nucleotides match TRBD1. CDR1 is KGHSH and CDR2 is LQKENI in the germline V gene. This CDR3 comprises 14 residues. V gave up 4 bases and J gave up 0 bases; unmatched junction bases: 3. The CDR3 loop reads CASSQDRDSYEQYF. CDR3 nucleotide sequence: TGTGCCAGCTCACAAGACAGGGACTCCTACGAGCAGTACTTC. Looking up the rest from reference TRBV18 and TRBJ2-7 gives the full variable domain: NAGVMQNPRHLVRRRGQEARLRCSPMKGHSHVYWYRQLPEEGLKFMVYLQKENIIDESGMPKERFSAEFPKEGPSILRIQQVVRGDSAAYFCASSQDRDSYEQYFGPGTRLTVT.

This sequence joins TRBV25-1 and TRBJ2-7; D is unresolved. Between the trimmed V and J ends, which lost 4 bases and 6 bases, there was a span of 16 bases. This CDR3 comprises 14 residues. Germline lookup yields CDR1 MGHDK and CDR2 SYGVNS. The CDR3 DNA is TGTGCCAGCAGTGCTCCCTTGGCCACCTCCGAGCAGTACTTC. Its protein product is CASSAPLATSEQYF.